This TCR beta chain was sequenced in a study of T cells in tumors after PD-1 blockade. Profiled with immunoSEQ multiplex PCR; TCRdb holds only in-frame clones, not every one. Found here are 45,000 to 50,000 clones, 70% to 85% of them singletons; the top ten hold around 9.3%. The V gene lost 3 bases and the J gene lost 6 bases, with 11 bases spanning the gap. The CDR3 totals 13 residues. The V gene's germline CDR1 is LGHNA and CDR2 YNFKEQ. The clonotype originates from a human donor with advanced basal cell or squamous cell carcinoma (not recorded which). Specimen: PBMCs, collected before anti-PD-1 therapy. The rearrangement links TRBV4-2 to TRBJ1-1; the D is unclear. The CDR3: CASSQEEYSEAFF. The CDR3 DNA sequence: TGTGCCAGCAGCCAGGAGGAGTATTCTGAAGCTTTCTTT.